The following is a TCR beta chain sequence with its context. The germline CDR1 and CDR2 sequences are SGHAT and FQNNGV. The trim removed 8 bases at V and 7 bases at J, leaving 12 bases unmatched. The CDR3 contains 15 residues. These data originate in a study of graft-versus-host responses after intestinal transplantation. Only in-frame clones appear in the TCRdb table, and some are missing; sequencing was by immunoSEQ multiplex PCR. In the table there are roughly 97,000 clones, 90% of which are singletons. Sequences were derived from PBMCs, sampled 453 days after intestinal transplant. The V call is TRBV11-2, the J call TRBJ2-5; 11 bases agree with TRBD2. The sequence derives from a human patient who received an intestinal transplant, so some T cells may come from the graft donor. CDR3 sequence reads: CASGTLAGGRGTQYF. In nucleotides, the CDR3 is TGTGCCAGCGGGACTTTAGCGGGGGGGCGCGGGACCCAGTACTTC.